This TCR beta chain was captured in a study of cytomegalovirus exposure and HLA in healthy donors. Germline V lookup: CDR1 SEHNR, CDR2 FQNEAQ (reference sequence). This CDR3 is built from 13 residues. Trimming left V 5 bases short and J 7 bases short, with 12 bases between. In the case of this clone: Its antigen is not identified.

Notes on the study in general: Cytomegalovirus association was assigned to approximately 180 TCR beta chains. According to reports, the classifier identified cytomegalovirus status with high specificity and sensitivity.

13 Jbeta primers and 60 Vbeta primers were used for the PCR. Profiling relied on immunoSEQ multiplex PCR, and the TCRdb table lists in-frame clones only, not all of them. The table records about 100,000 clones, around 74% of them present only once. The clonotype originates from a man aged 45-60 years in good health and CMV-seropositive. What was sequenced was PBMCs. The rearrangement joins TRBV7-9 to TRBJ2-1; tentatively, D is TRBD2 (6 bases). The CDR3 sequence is CASSRGTSNEQFF. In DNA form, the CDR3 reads TGTGCCAGCAGCCGCGGGACTTCAAATGAGCAGTTCTTC.